The TCR beta chain under discussion was sequenced for a study of naive and memory T cell subsets. Study-level findings and limits: Over 90% of naive TCR sequences appeared only once, unlike memory subsets. Activation and differentiation may alter RNA-based TCR counts.

To note about this clonotype: What it binds is not known.

Both TRBC1 and TRBC2 were covered by a beta constant-region primer of two equimolar oligonucleotides. Ligated cDNA was amplified by four rounds of PCR with nested alpha and beta constant-region primers and SP2. TCRdb used MiXCR to reprocess the UMI-ligation and nested PCR reads, holding one entry per CDR3 protein. The table lists about 21,000 distinct CDR3 sequences, roughly 11% of them singletons, with around 18% in the top ten. The receptor's source is a human donor in good health. Sequenced input: central memory CD8+ T cells from blood.

This CDR3 reads CASSGAGGRSGELFF. The CDR3 nucleotides are TGTGCCAGCAGTGGCGCGGGAGGGCGGTCCGGGGAGCTGTTTTTT. V and J are TRBV7-9 and TRBJ2-2, with 9 bases identical to TRBD2. The CDR3 has 15 residues. J was trimmed by 6 bases and V by 6 bases; bases with no gene match: 8. CDR1 is SEHNR, CDR2 FQNEAQ, per germline (reference sequence).